The entry below describes one T cell receptor (beta chain). Its antigen is not known. This CDR3 comprises 15 residues. J lost 3 bases, V lost 2 bases, and 3 bases had no gene match. From germline, CDR1 is LGHDT and CDR2 YNNKEL (reference sequence). Libraries were prepared by immunoSEQ multiplex PCR; TCRdb keeps only in-frame clonotypes and omits some of them. The sample yields around 16,000 clones, about 82% seen once. The record originates from a study of CD4 T cells in relation to SARS-CoV-2 and coronaviruses. Whole-study context: PBMCs were cultured with antigen for around nine days before TCR beta sequencing. General observations from the study: Crossreactive clones expanded significantly less to SARS-CoV-2 than monoreactive clones.

Before the COVID-19 pandemic, during about 2010-2018, CD4+ T cells were taken from unexposed donors. After less than 11 days of culture, CD4+ T cells were isolated. Unexposed-donor CD4+ T cells were probed with SARS-CoV-2 S/N and four cold-coronavirus spikes, cells permitting. This receptor was identified in a human donor in good health. V gene TRBV3-1 (or the pseudogene TRBV3-2) combines with J gene TRBJ2-5; 10 bases line up with TRBD2. Sequenced material: CD4+ T cells from PBMCs, cultured in vitro. The CDR3 DNA follows: TGTGCCAGCAGCCAACTAGCGGGAGTCGAAGAGACCCAGTACTTC. Translation: CASSQLAGVEETQYF.